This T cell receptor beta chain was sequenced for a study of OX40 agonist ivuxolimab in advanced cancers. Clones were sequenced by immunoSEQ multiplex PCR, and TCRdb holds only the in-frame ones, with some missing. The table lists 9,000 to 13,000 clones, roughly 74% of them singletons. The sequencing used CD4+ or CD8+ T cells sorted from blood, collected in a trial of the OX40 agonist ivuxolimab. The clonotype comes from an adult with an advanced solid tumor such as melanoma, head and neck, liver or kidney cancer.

This CDR3 reads CASSEDGLEKLFF. CDR3 nucleotides: TGTGCCAGCAGTGAGGACGGGCTAGAAAAACTGTTTTTT. The chain is built from TRBV6-1 and TRBJ1-4; D is undetermined. This CDR3 comprises 13 residues. Germline V CDR1 and CDR2: MNHNS, SASEGT. Trimming removed 3 bases at V and 8 bases at J, with 10 bases between.